These T cell receptor beta chains were read from a single sample in a study of OX40 agonist ivuxolimab in advanced cancers. This table comes from immunoSEQ multiplex PCR, and its TCRdb copy is limited to in-frame clones, with some not included. This table holds over 65,000 clones, more than 70% found once. The input for sequencing was CD4+ or CD8+ T cells sorted from blood, taken in a trial of the OX40 agonist ivuxolimab. The receptor set was obtained from an adult with an advanced solid tumor such as melanoma, head and neck, liver or kidney cancer. The CDR3 runs from the conserved cysteine through the conserved F or W. The order of the fields is V gene, clone size, CDR3 length, J gene, D gene, CDR3 protein, CDR3 DNA. A D gene is named only where the DNA matches it firmly. Size tells how often a clone was seen (once, few, many) or the class of an expanded clone, and some rows leave it out.

TRBV5-4	NA	13	TRBJ1-2	NA	CASSPRQIYGYTF	TGTGCCAGCAGCCCCCGACAGATCTATGGCTACACCTTC
TRBV6-1	NA	13	TRBJ2-7	NA	CASSLGRTYEQYF	TGTGCCAGCAGCTTGGGCAGGACCTACGAGCAGTACTTC
TRBV25-1	NA	13	TRBJ1-3	NA	CASSDGPGNTIYF	TGTGCCAGCAGTGACGGGCCAGGAAACACCATATATTTT
TRBV7-6	NA	17	TRBJ2-1	NA	CASSSPLGGGSYNEQFF	TGTGCCAGCAGCTCTCCTTTAGGGGGAGGCTCCTACAATGAGCAGTTCTTC
TRBV29-1	NA	11	TRBJ1-2	NA	CSAGVGYGYTF	TGCAGCGCAGGGGTTGGCTATGGCTACACCTTC
TRBV7-2	NA	15	TRBJ2-1	TRBD1	CASSWGDRVSNEQFF	TGTGCCAGCAGCTGGGGGGACAGGGTATCAAATGAGCAGTTCTTC
TRBV27	NA	13	TRBJ2-7	NA	CASSSSPTYEQYF	TGTGCCAGCAGTTCGTCACCTACCTACGAGCAGTACTTC
TRBV21-1	NA	17	TRBJ2-2	NA	CASRGTGGEVNTGELFF	TGTGCCAGCAGGGGGACAGGGGGCGAGGTAAACACCGGGGAGCTGTTTTTT
TRBV7-9	NA	15	TRBJ2-1	NA	CASSLAGGFYNEQFF	TGTGCCAGCAGCTTAGCGGGGGGATTCTACAATGAGCAGTTCTTC
TRBV25-1	NA	14	TRBJ1-1	TRBD1	CASSEGTVNTEAFF	TGTGCCAGCAGTGAAGGGACAGTGAACACTGAAGCTTTCTTT
TRBV2	few	14	TRBJ1-1	TRBD1	CASRGRQGSPEAFF	TGTGCCAGCAGGGGAAGACAGGGGTCCCCTGAAGCTTTCTTT
TRBV7-2	NA	15	TRBJ2-1	NA	CASRYDYLISNEQFF	TGTGCCAGCAGGTATGACTACCTTATTAGCAATGAGCAGTTCTTC
TRBV16	NA	15	TRBJ1-2	TRBD1	CASSPNSGQGSGYTF	TGTGCCAGCAGCCCCAACAGTGGACAGGGATCTGGCTACACCTTC
TRBV7-9	NA	12	TRBJ1-1	NA	CASSSGATEAFF	TGTGCCAGCAGCTCCGGGGCGACTGAAGCTTTCTTT
TRBV2	NA	14	TRBJ2-7	TRBD1	CASSTIPTGDEQYF	TGTGCCAGCAGTACTATACCTACAGGGGACGAGCAGTACTTC
TRBV5-1	NA	15	TRBJ1-1	NA	CASSPDGSRNTEAFF	TGCGCCAGCAGCCCGGACGGCAGTCGAAACACTGAAGCTTTCTTT
TRBV12-5	NA	21	TRBJ1-5	TRBD1	CASGLVGTGGESGTSNQPQHF	TGTGCTAGTGGTTTGGTTGGGACAGGGGGCGAGAGCGGCACATCCAATCAGCCCCAGCATTTT
TRBV10-2	NA	14	TRBJ2-2	NA	CASTIIANTGELFF	TGCGCCAGCACCATAATAGCGAACACCGGGGAGCTGTTTTTT
TRBV11-2	NA	16	TRBJ2-4	NA	CASSLGDSGGSNIQYF	TGTGCCAGCAGCTTAGGGGACTCTGGGGGGTCGAACATTCAGTACTTC
TRBV5-1	NA	16	TRBJ2-3	NA	CASTPDFRRASDTQYF	TGCGCCAGCACCCCGGATTTCAGGCGGGCTTCAGATACGCAGTATTTT
TRBV5-1	NA	14	TRBJ1-1	NA	CASSLDQWGTEAFF	TGCGCCAGCAGCTTGGATCAGTGGGGCACTGAAGCTTTCTTT
TRBV6-1	NA	14	TRBJ2-2	NA	CASRVGQSPGELFF	TGTGCCAGCCGTGTAGGCCAGAGCCCCGGGGAGCTGTTTTTT
TRBV5-1	NA	14	TRBJ1-4	TRBD1	CASSRQGLNEKLFF	TGCGCCAGCAGCAGACAGGGCCTTAATGAAAAACTGTTTTTT
TRBV28	NA	13	TRBJ1-2	NA	CASSGGNNYGYTF	TGTGCCAGCAGCGGGGGGAATAACTATGGCTACACCTTC
TRBV28	once	13	TRBJ2-6	NA	CASRAPGANVLTF	TGTGCCAGCCGGGCCCCCGGGGCCAACGTCCTGACTTTC
TRBV11-2	NA	17	TRBJ2-1	TRBD2	CASSSDSSGTAYNEQFF	TGTGCCAGCAGCTCCGACAGCAGCGGGACCGCCTACAATGAGCAGTTCTTC
TRBV7-8	NA	15	TRBJ1-1	TRBD1	CASSPRQGMNTEAFF	TGTGCCAGCAGCCCCAGACAGGGGATGAACACTGAAGCTTTCTTT
TRBV18	NA	15	TRBJ2-3	NA	CASSPRGTSTDTQYF	TGTGCCAGCTCACCACGCGGGACTAGCACAGATACGCAGTATTTT
TRBV2	NA	13	TRBJ1-1	NA	CASSKDRNTEAFF	TGTGCCAGCAGTAAGGACAGAAACACTGAAGCTTTCTTT
TRBV6-5	NA	13	TRBJ1-1	NA	CASSYIGGTEAFF	TGTGCCAGCAGTTACATAGGGGGCACTGAAGCTTTCTTT
TRBV28	once	12	TRBJ2-7	NA	CASSLRQYEQYF	TGTGCCAGCAGTTTGCGACAGTACGAGCAGTACTTC
TRBV18	NA	15	TRBJ2-7	TRBD2	CASSPGGLAGGEQYF	TGTGCCAGCTCACCAGGGGGACTAGCGGGAGGGGAGCAGTACTTC
TRBV2	NA	14	TRBJ2-3	TRBD2	CASRTSESTDTQYF	TGTGCCAGCAGGACTAGCGAAAGCACAGATACGCAGTATTTT
TRBV10-3	NA	14	TRBJ2-3	TRBD1	CAISGGQGVDTQYF	TGTGCCATCAGTGGGGGACAGGGGGTAGATACGCAGTATTTT
TRBV27	NA	15	TRBJ2-7	NA	CASSPLGGAPSEQYF	TGTGCCAGCTCCCCCCTAGGGGGGGCGCCGAGCGAGCAGTACTTC
TRBV5-1	NA	15	TRBJ2-6	NA	CASSFEGSGANVLTF	TGCGCCAGCAGCTTTGAGGGCTCTGGGGCCAACGTCCTGACTTTC